This is a list of T cell receptor beta chains from one sample in a study of T-cell reconstitution after alpha-beta-depleted transplantation in children. TCRdb analysed the PCR reads with MiXCR anew, one entry per CDR3 protein. The repertoire holds 300,000 to 350,000 distinct CDR3 sequences, with approximately 23% as singletons. The sequencing used PBMCs, mostly from graft donor cells, collected 180 days after TCRalphabeta/CD19-depleted stem cell transplant. The receptors here all came from a male patient under 18 who had a stem cell transplant for acute lymphoblastic leukemia, so the T cells may come from the graft donor. Each CDR3 is given with its conserved first and last residue. Each record gives: D gene, V gene, clone size, J gene, CDR3 protein, CDR3 DNA. The D gene is left open where the match is weak. Clone size is not always given. Where it is, it says once, few, many or a class for expanded clones.

.	TRBV5-5	.	TRBJ1-5	CASSFGAASSNQPQHF	TGTGCCAGCAGCTTCGGAGCGGCCAGTAGCAATCAGCCCCAGCATTTT
.	TRBV5-1	few	TRBJ1-1	CASSWGHPNTEAFF	TGCGCCAGCAGCTGGGGACACCCGAACACTGAAGCTTTCTTT
TRBD2	TRBV11-1	few	TRBJ2-1	CASSSPSGSYNFYNEQFF	TGTGCCAGCAGCTCCCCTAGCGGGAGCTATAACTTTTACAATGAGCAGTTCTTC
.	TRBV12-3/TRBV12-4	few	TRBJ2-7	CASSEDSWIYEQYF	TGTGCCAGCAGCGAGGACAGCTGGATCTACGAGCAGTACTTC
.	TRBV29-1	many	TRBJ2-6	CSAYGAGANVLTF	TGCAGCGCCTACGGGGCTGGGGCCAACGTCCTGACTTTC
TRBD2	TRBV3-1	.	TRBJ2-3	CASSLGTSGSKGTDTQYF	TGTGCCAGCAGCCTAGGGACTAGCGGGAGTAAGGGAACAGATACGCAGTATTTT
.	TRBV5-1	.	TRBJ2-5	CASRLTIDERGQETQYF	TGCGCCAGCAGACTAACCATAGATGAACGGGGGCAAGAGACCCAGTACTTC
.	TRBV7-8	few	TRBJ2-5	CASSLARLEGGGQETQYF	TGTGCCAGCAGCTTAGCCCGGCTGGAAGGGGGGGGGCAAGAGACCCAGTACTTC
TRBD1	TRBV27	.	TRBJ2-6	CASSFRGMSGANVLTF	TGTGCCAGCAGTTTCAGGGGGATGTCTGGGGCCAACGTCCTGACTTTC
.	TRBV9	few	TRBJ1-1	CASSPPPVGHTEAFF	TGTGCCAGCAGCCCCCCACCAGTGGGTCACACTGAAGCTTTCTTT
TRBD1	TRBV27	.	TRBJ2-4	CASSSTGAKNIQYF	TGTGCCAGCAGTTCGACAGGGGCCAAAAACATTCAGTACTTC
TRBD1	TRBV5-1	.	TRBJ2-7	CASSFRQGAYEQYF	TGCGCCAGCAGCTTTCGACAGGGGGCCTACGAGCAGTACTTC
.	TRBV14	.	TRBJ2-7	CASSQEGGGEQYF	TGTGCCAGCAGCCAAGAGGGAGGGGGAGAGCAGTACTTC
TRBD2	TRBV10-3	few	TRBJ2-3	CAISGGGSADTQYF	TGTGCCATCAGTGGGGGAGGGTCAGCAGATACGCAGTATTTT
TRBD2	TRBV5-5	few	TRBJ2-1	CASSLTAGTTLYNEQFF	TGTGCCAGCAGCTTGACAGCCGGGACTACCCTGTACAATGAGCAGTTCTTC
TRBD2	TRBV20-1	few	TRBJ2-1	CSARDSLAGALPRGEVYNEQFF	TGCAGTGCTAGAGATTCCCTAGCGGGAGCCCTCCCGAGAGGAGAGGTGTACAATGAGCAGTTCTTC
TRBD2	TRBV24-1	once	TRBJ2-7	CATSDSRTSLYEQYF	TGTGCCACCAGTGATTCACGGACTAGCCTCTACGAGCAGTACTTC
.	TRBV11-2	few	TRBJ2-2	CASSLDPPEGTNTGELFF	TGTGCCAGCAGCTTAGATCCCCCCGAGGGAACGAACACCGGGGAGCTGTTTTTT
TRBD2	TRBV20-1	few	TRBJ2-7	CSARDRGRGGSYEQYF	TGCAGTGCTAGAGATCGAGGAAGGGGAGGGTCCTACGAGCAGTACTTC
TRBD1	TRBV12-3/TRBV12-4	.	TRBJ2-5	CASSSSLQGAQYF	TGTGCCAGCAGTTCCTCATTACAGGGGGCCCAGTACTTC
TRBD2	TRBV18	few	TRBJ2-7	CASSPYAPSGGFSYEQYF	TGTGCCAGCTCACCATATGCGCCTAGCGGGGGTTTCTCCTACGAGCAGTACTTC
TRBD2	TRBV7-8	.	TRBJ2-2	CASSLVGTSGRIGNTGELFF	TGTGCCAGCAGCTTAGTAGGGACTAGCGGGAGAATCGGGAACACCGGGGAGCTGTTTTTT